What follows are 9 T cell receptor beta chains derived from one specimen sequenced in a study of blood T cell repertoires in COVID-19. Generated by immunoSEQ multiplex PCR, the TCRdb table keeps only in-frame clones and is missing some. The sample lists roughly 180,000 clones, around 88% seen once, with about 9.7% in the top ten. Sequencing was carried out using PBMCs or T cells enriched from blood (not recorded which). These TCRs come from a woman in her thirties who had recovered from COVID-19.

This rearrangement joins TRBV29-1 to TRBJ2-2; weak D call: TRBD1 (5 bases). CDR1 is SQVTM and CDR2 is ANQGSEA in the germline V gene. Trimming shortened V by 3 bases and J by 4 bases, and 12 bases separated the two germline ends. This CDR3 is 14 amino acids long. The CDR3 sequence is CSVDSGSSTGELFF. Written as DNA, the CDR3 is TGCAGCGTTGATTCAGGGTCGAGCACCGGGGAGCTGTTTTTT.

The chain is built from TRBV28 and TRBJ1-1; TRBD1 agrees at 7 bases. The CDR3 extends over 14 amino acids. In germline, CDR1 is MDHEN, CDR2 SYDVKM. V lost 3 bases, J lost 3 bases, and 4 bases stayed unmatched. The DNA for the CDR3 is TGTGCCAGCAGTTTCGCAGGGGGGTACACTGAAGCTTTCTTT. This translates into CASSFAGGYTEAFF. The full variable domain, in which reference TRBV28 and TRBJ1-1 provide the parts outside the CDR3, is DVKVTQSSRYLVKRTGEKVFLECVQDMDHENMFWYRQDPGLGLRLIYFSYDVKMKEKGDIPEGYSVSREKKERFSLILESASTNQTSMYLCASSFAGGYTEAFFGQGTRLTVV.

This chain connects TRBV5-1 to TRBJ1-2; weak D call: TRBD1 (5 bases). Germline-derived CDR1 and CDR2 are SGHRS and YFSETQ. The length of the CDR3 is 13 residues. V was shortened by 4 bases and J by 8 bases, with 15 bases between the two germline ends. CDR3 sequence: CASSIAGEQGYTF. The CDR3 DNA follows: TGCGCCAGCAGCATAGCGGGGGAGCAGGGCTACACCTTC.

The chain joins TRBV5-6 to TRBJ2-2; D not certain. The CDR3 length is 15 residues. Trimming shortened V by 2 bases and J by 1 base, and 9 bases separated the two germline ends. Germline V gene lookup returns CDR1 SGHDT and CDR2 YYEEEE. The CDR3 loop reads CASSFGSLNTGELFF. The CDR3 coding sequence is TGTGCCAGCAGCTTCGGTAGCTTGAACACCGGGGAGCTGTTTTTT.

This clone was recorded once. CDR3 amino acids: CASSFDAGGSYEQYF. The CDR3 DNA follows: TGTGCCAGCAGTTTTGATGCAGGGGGATCCTACGAGCAGTACTTC. The chain employs TRBV27 and TRBJ2-7; 7 positions agree with TRBD1. Trimming took 3 bases from V and 1 from J; bases not matched to a gene: 6. The germline gives CDR1 MNHEY, CDR2 SMNVEV (reference sequence). The CDR3 has 15 residues.

This rearrangement joins TRBV3-1 (or the pseudogene TRBV3-2) to TRBJ2-7; perhaps TRBD1 as D (7 bases). CDR1 is LGHDT, CDR2 YNNKEL, per germline (reference sequence). The CDR3 contains 15 residues. V gave up 2 bases and J gave up 3 bases, with 14 bases separating them. CDR3: CASSQWAGGLYEQYF. CDR3 coding DNA: TGTGCCAGCAGCCAATGGGCAGGGGGACTCTACGAGCAGTACTTC.

The V gene is TRBV12-5, the J gene TRBJ2-7; D not certain. V was shortened by 3 bases and J by 5 bases, with 8 bases between the two germline ends. Per germline, CDR1 LGHNT and CDR2 FRNRAP. This CDR3 has 12 residues. This CDR3 is CASGFSVDEQYF. The CDR3 DNA reads as TGTGCTAGTGGTTTCAGTGTGGACGAGCAGTACTTC. Filled out from reference TRBV12-5 and TRBJ2-7, the complete variable domain reads DARVTQTPRHKVTEMGQEVTMRCQPILGHNTVFWYRQTMMQGLELLAYFRNRAPLDDSGMPKDRFSAEMPDATLATLKIQPSEPRDSAVYFCASGFSVDEQYFGPGTRLTVT.

This chain uses TRBV5-1 with TRBJ2-7; maybe TRBD2 (6 bases). The CDR3 consists of 13 residues. Germline V gene data show CDR1 as SGHRS and CDR2 as YFSETQ. Trimming shortened V by 4 bases and J by 3 bases, and 11 bases separated the two germline ends. The CDR3 protein is CASSTPGLYEQYF. For the CDR3, the DNA is TGCGCCAGCAGCACACCGGGACTCTACGAGCAGTACTTC.

CDR3 protein: CASSQVGMAGAVGYTF. The CDR3, as DNA: TGTGCCAGCAGCCAAGTTGGAATGGCAGGGGCCGTTGGCTACACCTTC. The chain combines TRBV14 with TRBJ1-2; TRBD1 is a possible D gene (6 bases). The CDR3 totals 16 residues. V was cut by 1 base and J by 7 bases, with 19 bases left in between. The germline gives CDR1 SGHDN, CDR2 FVKESK.